This TCR beta chain stems from a study of Graves' ophthalmopathy and Graves' hyperthyroidism. Germline CDR1 reads MDHEN; CDR2 reads SYDVKM. The CDR3 is 14 amino acids. Germline trimming cut 2 bases from V and 11 bases from J; bases unmatched to any gene: 6. The study amplified TCR beta CDR3 regions using RNA transcripts. HTBI-primed RT-PCR formed the first round, and a multiplex PCR formed the second. TCRdb passed the multiplex PCR reads through MiXCR, listing each CDR3 protein once. The sample carries 350,000 to 450,000 distinct CDR3 sequences, under 25% recorded once. Hyperthyroidism was classified as stable if no ophthalmopathy occurred within 18 months of follow-up. Establishment of the diagnosis relied upon clinical symptoms, serum thyroxine, TRAb, thyroid ultrasound and orbital computed tomography.

Input material: peripheral blood. The rearrangement joins TRBV28 to TRBJ1-6; 7 bases align to TRBD1. The receptor was isolated from a woman aged 18-29 years with stable Graves' hyperthyroidism. CDR3 DNA sequence: TGTGCCAGCAGTTTAGGGGCAGGGGGACCACCCCTCCACTTT. Protein product: CASSLGAGGPPLHF.